This T cell receptor (beta chain) is drawn from a study of blood T cell repertoires in COVID-19. Produced via immunoSEQ multiplex PCR; TCRdb's table is partial and in-frame only. The data hold a few hundred thousand clones, with about 90% observed a single time. Assignment of participants to cohorts was predicated upon participant-reported clinical history. Contact with a PCR-confirmed or clinician-diagnosed COVID-19 case occurred within 2 weeks of entry. Germline CDR1 LGHNA, CDR2 YNFKEQ. The ends were cut back, 0 bases at V and 4 bases at J, with 7 bases in the middle. This CDR3 spans 14 amino acids.

Sequencing was done on a sample of PBMCs or T cells enriched from blood (not recorded which). The J gene is TRBJ2-1, the V gene TRBV4-2; D remains unclear. This TCR was sampled from a woman aged 35 to 49 who had been exposed to COVID-19. The CDR3: CASSQEEEYNEQFF. As DNA, the CDR3 is TGTGCCAGCAGCCAAGAAGAGGAGTACAATGAGCAGTTCTTC.